The 17 T cell receptor beta chains presented below share a single source sample, sequenced in a study of neurological immune-mediated disorders (dated 2019 in TCRdb). Libraries were prepared through 5' RACE. Sequencing instrument: Illumina HiSeq 2500. TCRdb's own reprocessing of the public reads used fastp at Q25 and MiXCR and kept productive beta chains. CDR3 protein sequences are deduplicated, and each keeps its most common genes and DNA. The sample has 45,000 to 65,000 distinct CDR3 sequences on record, less than 5% of them singletons. Of the sample, 2.5% to 3.5% is held by the ten largest clones. The sample was PBMCs. Receptor source: a man aged 50 to 59 with multiple sclerosis.

This clonotype was observed many times. DNA of the CDR3: TGTGCCAGCAGCCAAGAATTAAACGGGAGAGCTTACGAGCAGTACTTC. Translated: CASSQELNGRAYEQYF. The V call is TRBV14, the J call TRBJ2-7; possible D gene TRBD2, 6 bases. Germline V gene sequence: CDR1 SGHDN, CDR2 FVKESK. The CDR3 runs 16 residues. The V end lost 0 bases, the J end lost 4 bases, and 16 bases lay between the germline ends.

This clonotype was seen ten or more times. The CDR3 DNA is TGTGCCAGCAGTACGGGGGGCCAGAACACTGAAGCTTTCTTT. It specifies CASSTGGQNTEAFF. V gene TRBV6-5 combines with J gene TRBJ1-1; D perhaps matches TRBD1 (6 bases). Germline V lookup: CDR1 MNHEY, CDR2 SVGAGI. The CDR3 is 14 residues long. The germline V and J ends were trimmed by 5 bases and 1 base, with 11 bases remaining between them.

The rearrangement uses TRBV6-4 and TRBJ2-7; perhaps TRBD1 as D (6 bases). V was clipped by 5 bases and J by 2 bases, with 13 bases between them. There are 14 residues in the CDR3. Germline CDR1 MRHNA, CDR2 SNTAGT. CDR3: CASSREQGPYEQYF. The CDR3 nucleotides are TGTGCCAGCAGTAGAGAGCAGGGGCCCTACGAGCAGTACTTC.

Many counts were recorded for this clonotype. This chain uses TRBV20-1 with TRBJ2-1, with D tentatively TRBD1 (7 bases). V was cut by 2 bases and J by 7 bases, with 18 bases left in between. The CDR3 is 15 amino acids. The germline V gene encodes CDR1 DFQATT and CDR2 SNEGSKA (reference sequence). CDR3 nucleotide sequence: TGCAGTGCTAGATCAGGGGGGAGCACACTGAATGAGCAGTTCTTC. As protein: CSARSGGSTLNEQFF.

This clonotype was counted ten times or more. CDR3 sequence (DNA): TGTGCCAGCAAAGGGGGCACTGAAGCTTTCTTT. This codes for CASKGGTEAFF. This sequence joins TRBV27 and TRBJ1-1; tentatively, D is TRBD1 (6 bases). The germline V gene has CDR1 MNHEY and CDR2 SMNVEV (reference sequence). Between the trimmed V and J ends, which lost 7 bases and 4 bases, there was a span of 7 bases. CDR3 size: 11 residues.

V and J are TRBV20-1 and TRBJ2-2; the match to TRBD2 covers 11 bases. Germline lookup yields CDR1 DFQATT and CDR2 SNEGSKA (reference sequence). The CDR3 length is 19 residues. V shed 1 base and J 1 base; nucleotides not matched to a gene: 11. The CDR3 is CSARGTGLAASENTGELFF. DNA of the CDR3: TGCAGTGCTAGAGGAACGGGACTAGCGGCCTCTGAGAACACCGGGGAGCTGTTTTTT.

This clonotype was detected ten times or more. The chain couples TRBV5-1 to TRBJ2-5; TRBD2 agrees at 8 bases. The CDR3 is made up of 15 amino acids. Germline CDR1 and CDR2: SGHRS and YFSETQ. The trim removed 4 bases at V and 5 bases at J, leaving 10 bases unmatched. CDR3 DNA sequence: TGCGCCAGCAGCCTCCAGAGCGGGGGACGCGAGACCCAGTACTTC. Translating gives CASSLQSGGRETQYF.

This clonotype was observed many times. The CDR3 loop is CASSLESGTSNNEQFF. The CDR3 DNA follows: TGCGCCAGCAGCCTCGAGTCCGGGACTAGCAACAATGAGCAGTTCTTC. This chain connects TRBV4-1 to TRBJ2-1; 9 bases fit TRBD2. V shed 4 bases and J 5 bases; nucleotides not matched to a gene: 9. This CDR3 has 16 residues. The germline V gene has CDR1 MGHRA and CDR2 YSYEKL.

This clonotype was seen repeatedly, ten times or more. V gene TRBV20-1 combines with J gene TRBJ1-5; 7 bases line up with TRBD1. Trimming cost V 0 bases and J 5 bases; bases outside gene matches: 7. The CDR3 has 15 residues. CDR1 is DFQATT and CDR2 is SNEGSKA in the germline V gene (reference sequence). The CDR3 sequence: CSARDRVGGDQPQHF. Here the CDR3 DNA reads TGCAGTGCTAGAGATCGTGTAGGGGGCGATCAGCCCCAGCATTTT.

This clonotype has at least ten counts. This chain uses TRBV28 with TRBJ2-1, with a possible D match to TRBD2 (5 bases). The CDR3 loop spans 15 amino acids. Germline V gene sequence: CDR1 MDHEN, CDR2 SYDVKM. Trimming took off 6 bases at V and 6 bases at J, with 18 bases between the two ends. The CDR3 region is CASSYSDSQVNEQFF. As DNA, the CDR3 is TGTGCCAGCAGCTACTCGGACTCTCAGGTCAATGAGCAGTTCTTC.

This clonotype was seen repeatedly, ten times or more. The chain joins TRBV12-3 or TRBV12-4 to TRBJ2-2; 8 bases fit TRBD1. This CDR3 has 14 amino acids. The ends lost 7 bases at V and 3 bases at J; junction bases unmatched: 4. CDR3 bases: TGTGCCAGCACCGAGACAGGGGACACCGGGGAGCTGTTTTTT. Translation: CASTETGDTGELFF.

This clonotype appeared many times. The rearrangement joins TRBV15 to TRBJ2-5; 8 nucleotides line up with TRBD1. The CDR3 contains 14 residues. Trimming cost V 0 bases and J 5 bases; bases outside gene matches: 2. In germline, CDR1 is LNHNV, CDR2 YYDKDF (reference sequence). Here the CDR3 reads CATSRDQGAETQYF. CDR3 coding DNA: TGTGCCACCAGCAGAGACCAGGGGGCTGAGACCCAGTACTTC.

This clonotype was observed at least ten times. The rearrangement joins TRBV24-1 to TRBJ2-5; D is possibly TRBD2 (6 bases). Trimming took off 3 bases at V and 7 bases at J, with 14 bases between the two ends. This CDR3 contains 14 residues. CDR1 and CDR2 from the germline V gene are KGHDR and SFDVKD. Here the CDR3 DNA reads TGTGCCACCAGTGATCCCGGACTAACGGGGACCCAGTACTTC. It encodes CATSDPGLTGTQYF.

This clonotype was seen many times. The J gene is TRBJ1-1, the V gene TRBV20-1; D unresolved. Trimming cost V 3 bases and J 4 bases, with 18 bases left between them. The germline V gene has CDR1 DFQATT and CDR2 SNEGSKA (reference sequence). The CDR3 has 15 amino acids. This CDR3 reads CSASSYKARPTEAFF. DNA for the CDR3: TGCAGTGCTAGTTCTTATAAGGCCCGTCCCACTGAAGCTTTCTTT.

The sample holds many counts of this clonotype. The rearrangement joins TRBV18 to TRBJ2-7; 9 nucleotides match TRBD1. The CDR3 has 15 residues. CDR1 and CDR2 (germline): KGHSH, LQKENI. J gave up 3 bases and V 5 bases, and 8 bases lay outside the gene matches. The CDR3 sequence: CASSILRTGVYEQYF. The CDR3 coding sequence is TGTGCCAGCTCAATACTCAGGACAGGGGTCTACGAGCAGTACTTC.

This clonotype was detected many times. V gene TRBV10-3 combines with J gene TRBJ2-7; D is unresolved. This CDR3 is built from 13 residues. Germline CDR1 ENHRY, CDR2 SYGVKD. Trimming left V 7 bases short and J 3 bases short, with 13 bases between. The CDR3 spells CAINRQEDYEQYF. The DNA for the CDR3 is TGTGCCATCAATCGACAAGAGGACTACGAGCAGTACTTC.

This clonotype was detected many times. V is TRBV27 and J is TRBJ2-3, with D perhaps matching TRBD1 or TRBD2 (5 bases each). The germline gives CDR1 MNHEY, CDR2 SMNVEV (reference sequence). Trimming removed 5 bases at V and 0 bases at J, with 15 bases between. This CDR3 is 16 amino acids long. CDR3 residues: CASSISGSSSTDTQYF. The DNA of the CDR3 is TGTGCCAGCAGTATTTCAGGGAGTTCTAGCACAGATACGCAGTATTTT.